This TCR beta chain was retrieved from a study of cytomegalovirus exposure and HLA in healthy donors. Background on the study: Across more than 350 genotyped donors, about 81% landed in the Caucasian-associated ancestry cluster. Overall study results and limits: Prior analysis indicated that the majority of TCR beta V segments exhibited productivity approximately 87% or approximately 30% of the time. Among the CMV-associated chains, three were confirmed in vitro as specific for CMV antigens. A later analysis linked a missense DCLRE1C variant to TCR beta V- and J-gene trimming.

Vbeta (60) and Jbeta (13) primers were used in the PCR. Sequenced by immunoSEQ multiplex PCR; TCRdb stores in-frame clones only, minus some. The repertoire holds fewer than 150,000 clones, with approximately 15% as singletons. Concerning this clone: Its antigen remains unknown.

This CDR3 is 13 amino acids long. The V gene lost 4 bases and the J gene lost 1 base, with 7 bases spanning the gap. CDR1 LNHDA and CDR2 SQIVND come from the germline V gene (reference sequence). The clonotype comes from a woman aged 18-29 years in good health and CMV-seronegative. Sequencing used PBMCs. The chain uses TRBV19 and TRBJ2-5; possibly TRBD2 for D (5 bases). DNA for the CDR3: TGTGCCAGTAGTAACGGGATCCAAGAGACCCAGTACTTC. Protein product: CASSNGIQETQYF.